What follows are 19 T cell receptor beta chains derived from one specimen sequenced in a study of blood T cell repertoires in COVID-19. The repertoire was sequenced with immunoSEQ multiplex PCR; TCRdb's copy has only in-frame clones and lacks some. The table includes roughly 350,000 clones, 92% detected once. The sample comprised PBMCs or T cells enriched from blood (not recorded which). The receptors were sampled from a woman in her 30s who had recovered from COVID-19.

This chain connects TRBV27 to TRBJ2-1; TRBD2 aligns across 8 bases. Germline V gives CDR1 MNHEY, CDR2 SMNVEV (reference sequence). V was pared by 8 bases and J by 2 bases, with 5 bases of the junction left unmatched. The CDR3 contains 14 residues. Here the CDR3 DNA reads TGTGCCAGCGCTCGGGAGGGCCCCTACAATGAGCAGTTCTTC. Translated, it gives CASAREGPYNEQFF.

In its sample, this clone was seen once. The CDR3 sequence is CASSRRRGSAETQYF. The CDR3 DNA sequence: TGTGCCAGCAGCCGCCGGCGGGGGTCGGCAGAGACCCAGTACTTC. This chain uses TRBV7-2 with TRBJ2-5, with 7 bases matching TRBD2. The germline V gene has CDR1 SGHTA and CDR2 FQGNSA. After removal of 5 bases from V and 4 bases from J, the junction contained 10 bases not matched to a gene. The CDR3 runs to 15 residues.

This clone was counted a single time. The rearrangement links TRBV9 to TRBJ2-5; TRBD2 aligns across 10 bases. Germline V lookup: CDR1 SGDLS, CDR2 YYNGEE. Trimming cost V 3 bases and J 2 bases; bases outside gene matches: 7. CDR3 length: 16 residues. The CDR3, as DNA: TGTGCCAGCAGCGAGGAGGCAGCGGGAGGGCAAGAGACCCAGTACTTC. Its protein product is CASSEEAAGGQETQYF.

V usage is TRBV27 and J usage is TRBJ1-5; TRBD1 might be the D (6 bases). This CDR3 region has 15 residues. Trimming took off 6 bases at V and 3 bases at J, with 15 bases between the two ends. Germline CDR1 reads MNHEY; CDR2 reads SMNVEV (reference sequence). The CDR3 DNA is TGTGCCAGCAGACTACAGGGAACCATCAATCAGCCCCAGCATTTT. Protein product: CASRLQGTINQPQHF.

CDR3 coding DNA: TGTGCCAGCAAAACAACTCAGGACAGGGCCTACGAGCAGTACTTC. Encoded protein: CASKTTQDRAYEQYF. The V and J genes are TRBV28 and TRBJ2-7; 8 nucleotides line up with TRBD1. This CDR3 has 15 amino acids. V was clipped by 7 bases and J by 2 bases; unmatched bases: 10. The germline CDR1 and CDR2 sequences are MDHEN and SYDVKM.

This clone was recorded once. The J gene is TRBJ2-3, the V gene TRBV18; 9 bases fit TRBD2. The germline V gene encodes CDR1 KGHSH and CDR2 LQKENI. CDR3 length: 16 amino acids. J gave up 1 base and V 6 bases, and 8 bases lay outside the gene matches. The CDR3 spells CASSPQLAGRTDTQYF. The CDR3 region has the DNA TGTGCCAGCTCGCCCCAACTAGCGGGCCGCACAGATACGCAGTATTTT.

This chain joins TRBV7-2 and TRBJ2-3, with 8 bases fitting TRBD2. CDR3 length: 14 amino acids. Germline V CDR1 and CDR2: SGHTA, FQGNSA. With 1 base clipped from V and 6 bases from J, the junction kept 3 bases outside the gene matches. The CDR3 region is CASSLDGGADTQYF. The CDR3 DNA is TGTGCCAGCAGCTTAGACGGGGGGGCGGATACGCAGTATTTT.

The rearrangement links TRBV28 to TRBJ2-1, with D unresolved. Germline values: CDR1 MDHEN, CDR2 SYDVKM. Deletions cut 7 bases from V and 5 bases from J, with 12 bases between. The CDR3 loop spans 13 amino acids. CDR3 nucleotides: TGTGCCAGCAATATACTGGTGGACAATGAGCAGTTCTTC. Translated, it gives CASNILVDNEQFF.

The V and J genes are TRBV25-1 and TRBJ2-1, with 7 bases identical to TRBD1. Per the germline V gene, CDR1 is MGHDK and CDR2 is SYGVNS. Losses at the gene ends were 5 bases for V and 6 bases for J; bases not matched to a gene: 4. This CDR3 contains 13 residues. The CDR3 bases are TGTGCCAGCAGTCACCCAGGGGGCAATGAGCAGTTCTTC. It specifies CASSHPGGNEQFF.

The gene calls are TRBV29-1 and TRBJ1-1, with a possible D match to TRBD1 (5 bases). V lost 1 base, J lost 1 base, and 10 bases lay in between. Looked up from germline, CDR1 is SQVTM and CDR2 is ANQGSEA. The CDR3 runs to 14 residues. In DNA, the CDR3 is TGCAGCGTTGAAGTGAGACAGAAGAACACTGAAGCTTTCTTT. Translating gives CSVEVRQKNTEAFF.

This chain joins TRBV15 and TRBJ2-3, with D possibly matching TRBD2 (5 bases). Trimming left V 4 bases short and J 7 bases short, with 18 bases between. Germline CDR1 reads LNHNV; CDR2 reads YYDKDF (reference sequence). This CDR3 contains 15 residues. The CDR3 DNA is TGTGCCACCAGCATAGAGATAGTAGTGACTAATACGCAGTATTTT. Translation gives CATSIEIVVTNTQYF.

CDR3 protein: CASRFSTPIADTQYF. The CDR3 DNA reads TGTGCCAGCAGATTTAGCACTCCAATAGCAGATACGCAGTATTTT. This chain links TRBV18 with TRBJ2-3; D gene unclear. Trimming took off 8 bases at V and 4 bases at J, with 19 bases between the two ends. Germline values: CDR1 KGHSH, CDR2 LQKENI. CDR3 length: 15 residues.

The chain links TRBV27 to TRBJ1-3; D is undetermined. The CDR3 extends over 14 amino acids. Germline V lookup: CDR1 MNHEY, CDR2 SMNVEV (reference sequence). Deletions cut 5 bases from V and 4 bases from J, with 12 bases between. In DNA, the CDR3 is TGTGCCAGCAGTCCCCGGGGTTCGGGAAACACCATATATTTT. Protein sequence: CASSPRGSGNTIYF.

V usage is TRBV7-2 and J usage is TRBJ1-1; TRBD1 might be the D (5 bases). The CDR3 runs 14 residues. Trimming shortened V by 3 bases and J by 4 bases, and 12 bases separated the two germline ends. From germline, CDR1 is SGHTA and CDR2 FQGNSA. CDR3 DNA sequence: TGTGCCAGCAGCTTTGGGGGGGTGGGCACTGAAGCTTTCTTT. It specifies CASSFGGVGTEAFF.

This sequence joins TRBV27 and TRBJ1-5, with 8 bases fitting TRBD1. Looked up from germline, CDR1 is MNHEY and CDR2 is SMNVEV (reference sequence). The length of the CDR3 is 16 residues. V trimming: 6 bases; J trimming: 0 bases; junction bases outside the gene matches: 7. The CDR3 DNA reads as TGTGCCAGCAGGCACAGGGGGATTGATAGCAATCAGCCCCAGCATTTT. It specifies CASRHRGIDSNQPQHF.

The chain couples TRBV6-6 to TRBJ2-7; D call uncertain. V lost 0 bases to trimming and J lost 3 bases, with 12 bases between them. The germline gives CDR1 MNHNY, CDR2 SVGAGI (reference sequence). This CDR3 comprises 15 residues. The CDR3 DNA sequence: TGTGCCAGCAGTTACTCCGGTCCGCCCAACTACGAGCAGTACTTC. Protein sequence: CASSYSGPPNYEQYF.

This CDR3 is CATSVDGDTQYF. The CDR3, as DNA: TGTGCCACCAGCGTAGACGGGGATACGCAGTATTTT. This chain links TRBV24-1 with TRBJ2-3; D is ambiguous. V lost 7 bases and J 6 bases, leaving 10 bases between the germline ends. CDR3 length equals 12 residues. Germline loops: CDR1 KGHDR, CDR2 SFDVKD.

V gene TRBV18 combines with J gene TRBJ1-2; 7 positions agree with TRBD1. Germline-derived CDR1 and CDR2 are KGHSH and LQKENI. This CDR3 comprises 15 residues. J was trimmed by 1 base and V by 4 bases; bases with no gene match: 6. CDR3 DNA sequence: TGTGCCAGCTCACGTGAGACAGGGAATAACTATGGCTACACCTTC. This sequence encodes CASSRETGNNYGYTF.

The rearrangement uses TRBV28 and TRBJ2-7, with TRBD2 matching over 10 bases. The CDR3 contains 18 residues. Germline V CDR1 and CDR2: MDHEN, SYDVKM. With 3 bases clipped from V and 4 bases from J, the junction kept 15 bases outside the gene matches. The CDR3 here is CASSFSGSGGSITYEQYF. The CDR3 nucleotides read TGTGCCAGCAGTTTCTCGGGTAGCGGGGGGTCCATAACATACGAGCAGTACTTC.